The 3 T cell receptor beta chains listed next were all sequenced from one sample in a study of somatic mutations in cytotoxic T cells in rheumatoid arthritis. TCRdb's copy holds only in-frame clones and misses some; the assay was immunoSEQ multiplex PCR. The sample lists around 20,000 clones, around four fifths seen once, with roughly 9.8% in the top ten. What was sequenced was CD8+ T cells sorted from blood. Every receptor here comes from a man between 18 and 35 years old with rheumatoid arthritis.

This chain connects TRBV23-1 to TRBJ2-1; D possibly uses TRBD1 or TRBD2 (6 bases each). TRBV23-1 carries the ORF label, with uncertain function. There are 14 residues in the CDR3. The V end was cut by 10 bases, the J end by 5 bases, with 18 bases between. The CDR3 spells CAKGGRGKDNEQFF. The CDR3 DNA is TGCGCCAAAGGGGGGAGAGGAAAAGACAATGAGCAGTTCTTC.

This rearrangement joins TRBV4-1 to TRBJ1-5; no clear D gene. The CDR3 sequence is 17 residues long. V gave up 0 bases and J gave up 0 bases, with 12 bases separating them. Germline V gene data show CDR1 as MGHRA and CDR2 as YSYEKL. CDR3 DNA sequence: TGCGCCAGCAGCCAAGATCTAAACGGTTATAGCAATCAGCCCCAGCATTTT. It specifies CASSQDLNGYSNQPQHF.

The V call is TRBV27, the J call TRBJ2-7; D is unclear. V was cut by 3 bases and J by 3 bases, with 9 bases left in between. The germline CDR1 and CDR2 sequences are MNHEY and SMNVEV (reference sequence). The CDR3 has 13 amino acids. The DNA for the CDR3 is TGTGCCAGCAGTTTTTCGGCCAACTACGAGCAGTACTTC. This codes for CASSFSANYEQYF.